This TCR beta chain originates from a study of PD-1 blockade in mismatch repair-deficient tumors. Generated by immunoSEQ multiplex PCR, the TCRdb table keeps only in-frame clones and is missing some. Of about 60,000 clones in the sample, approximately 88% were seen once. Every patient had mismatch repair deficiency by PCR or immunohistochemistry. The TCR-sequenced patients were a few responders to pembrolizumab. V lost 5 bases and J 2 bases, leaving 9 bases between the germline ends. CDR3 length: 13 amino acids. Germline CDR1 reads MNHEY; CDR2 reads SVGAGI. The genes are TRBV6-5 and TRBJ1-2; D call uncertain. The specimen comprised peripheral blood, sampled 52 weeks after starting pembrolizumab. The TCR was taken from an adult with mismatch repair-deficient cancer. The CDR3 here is CASSARKNYGYTF. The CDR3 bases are TGTGCCAGCAGTGCACGGAAAAACTATGGCTACACCTTC.